This TCR beta chain emerged from a study of brain T cells in children with intractable seizures. This clone was counted between two and nine times. Profiling relied on immunoSEQ multiplex PCR, and the TCRdb table lists in-frame clones only, not all of them. The data hold 340,000 or so clones, with over 90% observed a single time. The CDR3 spans 11 residues. CDR1 and CDR2 (germline): SEHNR, FQNEAQ (reference sequence). V shed 4 bases, J shed 12 bases, and the junction held 5 bases outside the gene matches. Time point given: blood from clinic visit 5 months post-surgery; TSC patient then seizure free. The V call is TRBV7-9, the J call TRBJ1-2; TRBD1 matches 7 bases. The source of this sequence is a boy in the first two years of life with tuberous sclerosis and intractable seizures. The sample consisted of peripheral blood, taken roughly 5 months after surgery. The DNA of the CDR3 is TGTGCCAGCAGCTCTACAGGGGCCCACACCTTC. Its translation is CASSSTGAHTF.